This TCR beta chain was profiled in a study of Graves' ophthalmopathy and Graves' hyperthyroidism. Across the study: Peripheral blood sampling occurred at initial diagnosis, before any treatment.

Of note for this clonotype: Relative to the germline gene, one junction end is altered; a read error may explain this.

Amplified TCR beta CDR3 regions were obtained using RNA transcripts as template. RT-PCR was first run with HTBI primers, then multiplex PCR in a second round. MiXCR, applied by TCRdb to the multiplex PCR reads, yields one record per CDR3 protein. Of hundreds of thousands of distinct CDR3 sequences in the sample, 40% were seen once. The sequenced sample was peripheral blood. The clonotype was recovered from an adult man with Graves' ophthalmopathy.

As DNA, the CDR3 is TGTGCCAGCAGTGAACACCATTCGGGGGGCAATTCACCCCTCCACTTT. This gives the protein CASSEHHSGGNSPLHF. The chain employs TRBV10-3 and TRBJ1-6; a possible D gene is TRBD1 (6 bases). The germline V gene has CDR1 ENHRY and CDR2 SYGVKD. This CDR3 contains 16 residues.